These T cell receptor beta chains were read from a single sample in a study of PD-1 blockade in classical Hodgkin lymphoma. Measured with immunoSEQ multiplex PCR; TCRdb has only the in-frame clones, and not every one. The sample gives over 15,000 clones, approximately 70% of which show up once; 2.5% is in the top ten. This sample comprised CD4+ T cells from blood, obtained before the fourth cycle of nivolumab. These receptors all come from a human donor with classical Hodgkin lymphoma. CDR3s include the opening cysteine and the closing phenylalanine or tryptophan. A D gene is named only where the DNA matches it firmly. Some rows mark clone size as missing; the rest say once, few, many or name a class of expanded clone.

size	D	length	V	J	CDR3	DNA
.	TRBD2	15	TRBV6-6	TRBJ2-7	CASSKAGGRPYEQYF	TGTGCCAGCAGCAAAGCGGGGGGCCGTCCGTACGAGCAGTACTTC
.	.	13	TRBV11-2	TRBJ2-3	CASSLYVGDTQYF	TGTGCCAGCAGCTTATACGTGGGAGATACGCAGTATTTT
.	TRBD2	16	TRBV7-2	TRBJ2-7	CASTLAGGFSSYEQYF	TGTGCCAGCACCTTGGCGGGGGGGTTTAGCTCCTACGAGCAGTACTTC
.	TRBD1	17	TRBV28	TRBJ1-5	CAIFQPPGTGGNQPQHF	TGTGCCATATTCCAACCTCCCGGGACAGGAGGCAATCAGCCCCAGCATTTT
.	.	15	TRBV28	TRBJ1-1	CASSPPPGMNTEAFF	TGTGCCAGCAGTCCCCCCCCCGGGATGAACACTGAAGCTTTCTTT
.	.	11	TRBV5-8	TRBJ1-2	CASRRGLGYTF	TGTGCCAGCAGGAGGGGCCTGGGCTACACCTTC
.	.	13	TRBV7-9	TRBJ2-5	CASINGGGETQYF	TGTGCCAGCATCAACGGAGGGGGAGAGACCCAGTACTTC
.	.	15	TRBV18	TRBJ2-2	CASSQGRENTGELFF	TGTGCCAGCTCACAAGGAAGGGAGAACACCGGGGAGCTGTTTTTT
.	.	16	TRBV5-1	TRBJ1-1	CASSEGPSTWGTEAFF	TGCGCCAGCAGCGAGGGTCCGTCCACATGGGGCACTGAAGCTTTCTTT
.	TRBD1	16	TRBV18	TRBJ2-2	CASSQTGTGNTGELFF	TGTGCCAGCTCACAAACCGGGACAGGGAACACCGGGGAGCTGTTTTTT
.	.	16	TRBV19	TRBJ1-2	CASSRNPRTDLYGYTF	TGTGCCAGTAGTAGAAACCCACGGACTGACCTCTATGGCTACACCTTC
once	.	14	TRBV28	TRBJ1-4	CASTQGGANEKLFF	TGTGCCAGCACTCAGGGAGGGGCTAATGAAAAACTGTTTTTT
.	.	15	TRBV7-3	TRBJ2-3	CASSLFGGPGDTQYF	TGTGCCAGCAGCTTATTTGGGGGCCCAGGGGATACGCAGTATTTT
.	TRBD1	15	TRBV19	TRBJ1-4	CASSEYRGRGEKLFF	TGTGCCAGTAGTGAATACAGGGGCCGGGGTGAAAAACTGTTTTTT
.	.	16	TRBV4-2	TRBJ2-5	CASSQGSGSAQETQYF	TGTGCCAGCAGCCAAGGGAGTGGCTCGGCCCAAGAGACCCAGTACTTC
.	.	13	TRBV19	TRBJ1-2	CASSIWGDYGYTF	TGTGCCAGTAGTATATGGGGGGACTATGGCTACACCTTC
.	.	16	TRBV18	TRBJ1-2	CASSQTVSSASYGYTF	TGTGCCAGCTCACAAACTGTTTCGTCAGCGAGCTATGGCTACACCTTC
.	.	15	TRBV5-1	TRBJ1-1	CASSLAWLKENEAFF	TGCGCCAGCAGCTTGGCCTGGCTGAAAGAAAACGAAGCTTTCTTT
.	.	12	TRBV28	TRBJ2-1	CASNTRWGKQFF	TGTGCCAGCAACACCAGGTGGGGGAAGCAGTTCTTC
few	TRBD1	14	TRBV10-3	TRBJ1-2	CAISEPLQGAGYTF	TGTGCCATCAGTGAACCCCTCCAGGGGGCGGGCTACACCTTC
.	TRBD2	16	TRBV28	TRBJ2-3	CASSPTSGRAIDTQYF	TGTGCCAGCAGCCCGACTAGCGGGAGGGCTATAGATACGCAGTATTTT
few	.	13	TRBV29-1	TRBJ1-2	CSVVQAGMYGYTF	TGCAGCGTTGTGCAGGCTGGGATGTATGGCTACACCTTC
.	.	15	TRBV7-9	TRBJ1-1	CASSKAGTSGTEAFF	TGTGCCAGCAGCAAAGCAGGGACTTCGGGGACCGAAGCTTTCTTT
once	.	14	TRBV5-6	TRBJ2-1	CASSSTGSYNEQFF	TGTGCCAGCAGCTCTACAGGGTCCTACAATGAGCAGTTCTTC
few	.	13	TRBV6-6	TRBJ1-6	CAARDGYNSPLHF	TGTGCCGCCAGGGACGGTTATAATTCACCCCTCCACTTT
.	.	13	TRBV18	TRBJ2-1	CASSPRDMDEQFF	TGTGCCAGCTCACCTCGGGATATGGATGAGCAGTTCTTC